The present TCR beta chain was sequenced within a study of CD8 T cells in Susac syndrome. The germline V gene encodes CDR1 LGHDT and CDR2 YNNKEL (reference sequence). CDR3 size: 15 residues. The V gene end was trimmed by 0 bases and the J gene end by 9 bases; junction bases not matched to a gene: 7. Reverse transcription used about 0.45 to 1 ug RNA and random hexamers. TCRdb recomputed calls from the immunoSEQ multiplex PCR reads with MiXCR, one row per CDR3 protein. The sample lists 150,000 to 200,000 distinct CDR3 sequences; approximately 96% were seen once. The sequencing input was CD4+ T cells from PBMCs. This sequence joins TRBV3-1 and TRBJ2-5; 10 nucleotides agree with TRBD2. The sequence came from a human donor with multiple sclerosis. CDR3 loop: CASSQDPSGGIPQYF. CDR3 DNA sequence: TGTGCCAGCAGCCAAGACCCTAGCGGGGGAATCCCCCAGTACTTC.